This TCR beta chain was observed in a study of blood T cell repertoires in COVID-19. Study context: Sites in the United States, Italy and Spain provided acute and convalescent COVID-19 samples. From T cells, B-cell-depleted T cells, or PBMCs came the material, which was cDNA or gDNA.

Using immunoSEQ multiplex PCR, the repertoire was profiled, and TCRdb retains in-frame clones only, with some absent. The sample includes 150,000 or so clones, 80% to 90% of them seen just once. The CDR3 runs to 18 residues. Deletions cut 4 bases from V and 5 bases from J, with 24 bases between. Germline V CDR1 and CDR2: MGHRA, YSYEKL. A Seattle source enrolled patients during active infection and followed them longitudinally. Source material: peripheral blood. V and J are TRBV4-1 and TRBJ1-5; tentatively, D is TRBD1 (5 bases). This receptor was identified in a man younger than 30 with COVID-19, enrolled during active disease. CDR3 sequence: CASSLSIRMGRADQPQHF. In DNA form, the CDR3 reads TGCGCCAGCAGCCTATCAATTAGGATGGGCAGGGCCGATCAGCCCCAGCATTTT.